The rows below give T cell receptor beta chains drawn from one sample of a study of technical replicates of blood from several donors. Sequenced by immunoSEQ multiplex PCR; TCRdb stores in-frame clones only, minus some. The sample has about 80,000 clones, approximately 98% seen once. The sequenced sample was T cells isolated from PBMCs. The receptors were sampled from a human donor in good health. The CDR3 runs from the conserved cysteine through the conserved F or W. D genes are given only for firm matches. Size tells how often a clone was seen (once, few, many) or the class of an expanded clone, and some rows leave it out.

D	size	V	J	DNA	CDR3
TRBD1	once	TRBV5-1	TRBJ1-1	TGCGCCAGCAGCTTGGAAGGGGGCGATCTCACTGAAGCTTTCTTT	CASSLEGGDLTEAFF
-	once	TRBV27	TRBJ2-1	TGTGCCAGCAGTTTTTTCGGGGAGCAGTTCTTC	CASSFFGEQFF
TRBD2	-	TRBV9	TRBJ2-2	TGTGCCAGCAATCCAAGCGGGAGAGGTACCGGGGAGCTGTTTTTT	CASNPSGRGTGELFF
-	-	TRBV7-9	TRBJ2-7	TGTGCCAGCAGCTTAGTCGGGGTTGCCTACGAGCAGTACTTC	CASSLVGVAYEQYF
-	-	TRBV5-4	TRBJ2-7	TGTGCCAGCAGCTTCTTTGGGCGACAGGCTACCTACGAGCAGTACTTC	CASSFFGRQATYEQYF
TRBD1	-	TRBV28	TRBJ1-1	TGTGCCAGCAGCCCGGGACAGATACTTATGAACACTGAAGCTTTCTTT	CASSPGQILMNTEAFF
TRBD1	-	TRBV13	TRBJ2-5	TGTGCCAGCAGCTTAGGGACAGGGGATGGGGGTTTACAGACCCAGTACTTC	CASSLGTGDGGLQTQYF
TRBD2	-	TRBV5-8	TRBJ2-5	TGTGCCAGCAGCGTAGGACTAGCGGACCAAGAGACCCAGTACTTC	CASSVGLADQETQYF
TRBD2	-	TRBV5-1	TRBJ2-7	TGCGCCAGCAGCCAAGGACTAGCGGGAGTTTACGAGCAGTACTTC	CASSQGLAGVYEQYF
TRBD2	-	TRBV29-1	TRBJ2-3	TGCAGCGTTGGCGGGACTAGCGGGACCATCACAGATACGCAGTATTTT	CSVGGTSGTITDTQYF
-	-	TRBV7-6	TRBJ2-5	TGTGCCAGCAGCTCAGTGACAGGTGGCGTCGGGACCCAGTACTTC	CASSSVTGGVGTQYF
-	-	TRBV30	TRBJ1-5	TGTGCCTGGAGTGGGGGGGTTGAATCTCAGCCCCAGCATTTT	CAWSGGVESQPQHF
-	-	TRBV28	TRBJ2-7	TGTGCCAGCAGGGACAGTCCCTACGAGCAGTACTTC	CASRDSPYEQYF
TRBD2	-	TRBV4-1	TRBJ2-3	TGCGCCAGCAGCCTTAGACTAGCGGGAGGAACAGATACGCAGTATTTT	CASSLRLAGGTDTQYF
TRBD1	-	TRBV28	TRBJ2-1	TGTGCCAGCAGTTTAGAGGACCCCGGGACAGGGGGCTATAATGAGCAGTTCTTC	CASSLEDPGTGGYNEQFF